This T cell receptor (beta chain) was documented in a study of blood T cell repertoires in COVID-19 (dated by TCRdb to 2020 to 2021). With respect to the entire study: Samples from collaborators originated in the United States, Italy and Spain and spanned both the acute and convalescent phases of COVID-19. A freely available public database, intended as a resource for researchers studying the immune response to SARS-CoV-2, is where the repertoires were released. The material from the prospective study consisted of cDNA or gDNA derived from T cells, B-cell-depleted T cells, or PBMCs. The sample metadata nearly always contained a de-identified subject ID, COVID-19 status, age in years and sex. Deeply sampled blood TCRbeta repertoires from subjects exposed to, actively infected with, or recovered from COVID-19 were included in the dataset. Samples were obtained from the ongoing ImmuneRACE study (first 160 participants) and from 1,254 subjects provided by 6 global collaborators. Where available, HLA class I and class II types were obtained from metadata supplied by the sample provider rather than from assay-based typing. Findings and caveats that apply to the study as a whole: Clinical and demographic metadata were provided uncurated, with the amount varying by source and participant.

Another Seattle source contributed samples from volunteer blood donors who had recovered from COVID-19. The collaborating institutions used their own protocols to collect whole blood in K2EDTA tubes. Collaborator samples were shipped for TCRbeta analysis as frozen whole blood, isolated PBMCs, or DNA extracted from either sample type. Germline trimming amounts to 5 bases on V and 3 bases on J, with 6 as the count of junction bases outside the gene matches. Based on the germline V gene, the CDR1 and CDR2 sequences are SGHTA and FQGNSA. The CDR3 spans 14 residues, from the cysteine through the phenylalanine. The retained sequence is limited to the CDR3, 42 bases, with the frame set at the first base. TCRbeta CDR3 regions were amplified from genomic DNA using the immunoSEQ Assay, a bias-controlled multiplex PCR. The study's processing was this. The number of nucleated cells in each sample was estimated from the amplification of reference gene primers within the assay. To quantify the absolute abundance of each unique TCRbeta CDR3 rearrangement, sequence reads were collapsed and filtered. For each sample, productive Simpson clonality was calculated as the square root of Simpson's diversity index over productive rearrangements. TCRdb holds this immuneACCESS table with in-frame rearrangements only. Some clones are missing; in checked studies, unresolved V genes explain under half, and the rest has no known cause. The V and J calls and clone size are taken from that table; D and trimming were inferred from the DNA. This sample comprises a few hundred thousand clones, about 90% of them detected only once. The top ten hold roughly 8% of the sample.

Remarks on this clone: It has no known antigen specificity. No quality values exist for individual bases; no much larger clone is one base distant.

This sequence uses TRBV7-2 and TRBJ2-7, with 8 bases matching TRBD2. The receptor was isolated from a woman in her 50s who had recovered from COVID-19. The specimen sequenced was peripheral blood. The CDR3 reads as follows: CASSEQAGDYEQYF. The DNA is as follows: TGTGCCAGCAGCGAGCAAGCGGGAGACTACGAGCAGTACTTC.